This T cell receptor (beta chain) came from a study of T cells in Graves' hyperthyroidism and ophthalmopathy. Across the study: Peripheral blood was taken when the disease was first diagnosed, before any treatment began.

In its sample, this clonotype was seen once. Losses at the gene ends were 6 bases for V and 2 bases for J; bases not matched to a gene: 7. This CDR3 has 16 residues. CDR1 and CDR2 (germline): LNHDA, SQIVND (reference sequence). The investigators amplified TCR beta CDR3 regions from RNA transcripts. HTBI primers were the set used in a first-round RT-PCR of the TCR CDR3. TCRdb re-analysed the multiplex PCR reads in MiXCR, keeping a single row per CDR3 protein. This table holds 280,000 or so distinct CDR3 sequences, around 15% found once. The chain employs TRBV19 and TRBJ2-6, with 7 positions matching TRBD1. This receptor was taken from a woman in her fifties or sixties with Graves' hyperthyroidism that later progressed to Graves' ophthalmopathy. The sequencing input was blood. CDR3: CASSHDRDAGANVLTF. CDR3 coding DNA: TGTGCCAGTAGCCACGACAGGGACGCTGGGGCCAACGTCCTGACTTTC.